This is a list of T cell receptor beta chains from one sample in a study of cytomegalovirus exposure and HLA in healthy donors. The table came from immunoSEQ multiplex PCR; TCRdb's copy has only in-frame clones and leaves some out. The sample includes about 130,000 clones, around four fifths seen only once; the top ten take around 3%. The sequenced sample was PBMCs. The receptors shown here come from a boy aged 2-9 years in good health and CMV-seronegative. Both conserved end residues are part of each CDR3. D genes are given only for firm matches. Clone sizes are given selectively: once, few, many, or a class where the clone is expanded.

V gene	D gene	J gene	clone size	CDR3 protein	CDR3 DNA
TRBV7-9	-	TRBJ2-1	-	CASSLAVNEQFF	TGTGCCAGCAGCTTAGCCGTCAATGAGCAGTTCTTC
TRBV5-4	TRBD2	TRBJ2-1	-	CASSPSGSNEQFF	TGTGCCAGCAGCCCTAGCGGGAGTAATGAGCAGTTCTTC
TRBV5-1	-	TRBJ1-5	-	CASTLPGMGQPQHF	TGCGCCAGCACCCTTCCGGGAATGGGTCAGCCCCAGCATTTT
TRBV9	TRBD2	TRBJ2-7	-	CASSPRGGEQGDEQYF	TGTGCCAGCAGCCCTCGTGGGGGGGAGCAGGGAGACGAGCAGTACTTC
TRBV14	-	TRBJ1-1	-	CASSQNPRLNTEAFF	TGTGCCAGCAGCCAAAATCCCAGACTAAACACTGAAGCTTTCTTT
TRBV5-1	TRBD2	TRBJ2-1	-	CASSFSGSHNEQFF	TGCGCCAGCAGCTTTAGCGGGAGCCACAATGAGCAGTTCTTC
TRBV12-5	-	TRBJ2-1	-	CASALGGFSYNEQFF	TGTGCTAGTGCCCTGGGGGGATTCTCCTACAATGAGCAGTTCTTC
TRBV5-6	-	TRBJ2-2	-	CASSFPGREELFF	TGTGCCAGCAGCTTCCCCGGACGGGAGGAGCTGTTTTTT
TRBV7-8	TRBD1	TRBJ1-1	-	CASSRTRLTGLNTEAFF	TGTGCCAGCAGCCGTACCCGTCTGACAGGGCTGAACACTGAAGCTTTCTTT
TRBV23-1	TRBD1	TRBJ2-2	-	CASRRSGQTNTGELFF	TGCGCCAGCAGACGATCGGGACAGACAAACACCGGGGAGCTGTTTTTT
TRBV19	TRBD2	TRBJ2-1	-	CASSIKRERHNEQFF	TGTGCCAGTAGTATCAAGCGGGAGCGTCACAATGAGCAGTTCTTC
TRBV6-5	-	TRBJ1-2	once	CASSYGGVGGYTF	TGTGCCAGCAGTTATGGGGGGGTTGGTGGCTACACCTTC
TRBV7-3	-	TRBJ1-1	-	CASSATGNTEAFF	TGTGCCAGCAGCGCTACAGGGAACACTGAAGCTTTCTTT
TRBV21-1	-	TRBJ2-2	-	CASSKGTGNTGELFF	TGTGCCAGCAGCAAAGGGACAGGGAACACCGGGGAGCTGTTTTTT
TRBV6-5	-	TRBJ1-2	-	CASSFRLGGYTF	TGTGCCAGCAGTTTCAGGCTTGGGGGCTACACCTTC
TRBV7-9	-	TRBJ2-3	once	CASIAGFETDTQYF	TGTGCCAGCATCGCGGGATTCGAAACAGATACGCAGTATTTT
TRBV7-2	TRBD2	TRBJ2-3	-	CASSLELAGGPTDTQYF	TGTGCCAGCAGCTTAGAACTAGCGGGAGGGCCAACAGATACGCAGTATTTT
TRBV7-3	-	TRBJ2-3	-	CASSFYRGDTQYF	TGTGCCAGCAGCTTTTATAGAGGTGATACGCAGTATTTT
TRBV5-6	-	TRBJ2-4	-	CASSLWGHLAKNIQYF	TGTGCCAGCAGCTTGTGGGGACACCTAGCCAAAAACATTCAGTACTTC
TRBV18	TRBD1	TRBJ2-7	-	CASSPDPGGEQYF	TGTGCCAGCTCGCCTGACCCAGGGGGCGAGCAGTACTTC
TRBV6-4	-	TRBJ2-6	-	CASSGSAGSGANVLTF	TGTGCCAGCAGTGGCTCCGCGGGGTCTGGGGCCAACGTCCTGACTTTC
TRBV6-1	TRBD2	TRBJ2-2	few	CASSEAGTSGGRNTGELFF	TGTGCCAGCAGTGAAGCGGGGACTAGCGGGGGGCGTAACACCGGGGAGCTGTTTTTT
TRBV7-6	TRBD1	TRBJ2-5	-	CASSLEFGTGGAQYF	TGTGCCAGCAGCTTAGAATTTGGGACAGGGGGAGCGCAGTACTTC
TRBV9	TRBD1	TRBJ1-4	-	CASSPTTGEVGKLFF	TGTGCCAGCAGCCCTACGACAGGGGAGGTCGGAAAACTGTTTTTT
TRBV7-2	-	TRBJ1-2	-	CASSLAAYGYTF	TGTGCCAGCAGCTTAGCGGCCTATGGCTACACCTTC
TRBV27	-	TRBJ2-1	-	CASTTGVYNEQFF	TGTGCCAGCACCACGGGGGTATACAATGAGCAGTTCTTC
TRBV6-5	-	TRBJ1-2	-	CASRRQALYDYTF	TGTGCCAGCAGGCGACAGGCGCTCTATGACTACACCTTC
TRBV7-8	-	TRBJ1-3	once	CASSLRGNTIYF	TGTGCCAGCAGCTTACGGGGAAACACCATATATTTT
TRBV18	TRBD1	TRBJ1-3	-	CASSPLWWGTGASLSGNTIYF	TGTGCCAGCTCACCGTTGTGGTGGGGGACAGGAGCGTCCCTCTCTGGAAACACCATATATTTT
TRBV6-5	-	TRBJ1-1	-	CASSRDWNTEAFF	TGTGCCAGCAGCCGGGACTGGAACACTGAAGCTTTCTTT
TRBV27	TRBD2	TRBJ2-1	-	CASSNSGGLNNEQFF	TGTGCCAGCAGTAATAGCGGGGGTTTAAACAATGAGCAGTTCTTC
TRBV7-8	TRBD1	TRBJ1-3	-	CASSSRWVAGTGEGNTIYF	TGTGCCAGCAGCTCTCGTTGGGTGGCTGGGACAGGGGAGGGAAACACCATATATTTT
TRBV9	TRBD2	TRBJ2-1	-	CASSVGNSGNLNEQFF	TGTGCCAGCAGCGTAGGGAATAGCGGGAACCTGAATGAGCAGTTCTTC
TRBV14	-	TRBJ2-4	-	CASLVSEALLAKNIQYF	TGTGCCAGCCTTGTGTCAGAGGCGCTACTAGCCAAAAACATTCAGTACTTC
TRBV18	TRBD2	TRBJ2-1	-	CASSSRGAGGPGEQFF	TGTGCCAGCTCATCCAGAGGAGCGGGAGGGCCCGGTGAGCAGTTCTTC
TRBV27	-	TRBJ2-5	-	CASRGALGITQETQYF	TGTGCCAGCAGGGGGGCCTTAGGCATCACACAAGAGACCCAGTACTTC
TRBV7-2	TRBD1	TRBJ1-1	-	CASSTADRGPNTEAFF	TGTGCCAGCAGCACCGCGGACAGGGGGCCGAACACTGAAGCTTTCTTT
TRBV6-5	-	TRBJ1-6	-	CASRWGQGNSPLHF	TGTGCCAGCAGGTGGGGCCAGGGGAATTCACCCCTCCACTTT
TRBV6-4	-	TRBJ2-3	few	CASSERGGATDTQYF	TGTGCCAGCAGTGAAAGGGGGGGGGCGACAGATACGCAGTATTTT
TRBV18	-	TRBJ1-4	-	CASSPQEPREKLFF	TGTGCCAGCTCACCACAGGAGCCTAGGGAAAAACTGTTTTTT
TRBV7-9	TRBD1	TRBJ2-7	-	CASSLTGAVLGYEQYF	TGTGCCAGCAGCTTGACAGGGGCGGTCTTAGGCTACGAGCAGTACTTC
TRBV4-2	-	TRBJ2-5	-	CASSQAKEAETQYF	TGTGCCAGCAGCCAAGCCAAAGAAGCGGAGACCCAGTACTTC
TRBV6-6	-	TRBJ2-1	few	CASSYRTGAAGGEQFF	TGTGCCAGCAGTTATCGGACAGGGGCCGCGGGGGGTGAGCAGTTCTTC
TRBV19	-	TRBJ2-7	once	CASSIPGGGYEQYF	TGTGCCAGTAGTATCCCAGGGGGAGGATACGAGCAGTACTTC
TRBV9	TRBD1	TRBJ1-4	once	CASSPGTGGWEKLFF	TGTGCCAGCAGCCCCGGGACAGGGGGCTGGGAAAAACTGTTTTTT
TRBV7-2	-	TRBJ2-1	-	CASSPPGRQQFF	TGTGCCAGCAGCCCCCCTGGGAGGCAGCAGTTCTTC
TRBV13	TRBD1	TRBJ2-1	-	CASSLLGQGRDEQFF	TGTGCCAGCAGCTTACTGGGACAGGGACGAGATGAGCAGTTCTTC
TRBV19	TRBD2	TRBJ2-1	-	CASSGGGNEQFF	TGTGCCTCCTCGGGGGGGGGAAATGAGCAGTTCTTC
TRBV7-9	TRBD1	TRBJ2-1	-	CSSTYSGTGLNEQFF	TGTTCCAGCACCTACTCCGGGACAGGGCTTAATGAGCAGTTCTTC
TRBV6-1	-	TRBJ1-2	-	CASSRGDRGYTF	TGTGCCAGCAGTCGGGGTGACCGTGGCTACACCTTC
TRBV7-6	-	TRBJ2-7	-	CASSLDRQAYEQYF	TGTGCCAGCAGCTTAGACAGACAGGCCTACGAGCAGTACTTC
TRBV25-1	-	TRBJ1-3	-	CASSLQGGTGNTIYF	TGTGCCAGCAGTTTGCAGGGCGGTACTGGAAACACCATATATTTT
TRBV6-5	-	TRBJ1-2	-	CASRNGGDGYTF	TGTGCCAGCCGAAACGGAGGGGATGGCTACACCTTC